These 18 T cell receptor beta chains were sequenced from one sample in a study of cytomegalovirus exposure and HLA in healthy donors. Some clones are missing from TCRdb's copy, which holds only in-frame ones; the method was immunoSEQ multiplex PCR. The sample consists of about 200,000 clones, around four fifths of them appearing once. The sequencing input was PBMCs. The receptors derive from a woman younger than 35 in good health and CMV-seronegative.

The chain links TRBV28 to TRBJ1-1, with a possible D match to TRBD1 (5 bases). This CDR3 region has 12 residues. The V end lost 5 bases, the J end lost 11 bases, and 15 bases lay between the germline ends. CDR1 and CDR2 (germline): MDHEN, SYDVKM. DNA of the CDR3: TGTGCCAGCAGTCCAAATGGGGCATGGGCTTTCTTT. The encoded protein is CASSPNGAWAFF.

CDR3 amino acids: CASSENYEQYF. In DNA form, the CDR3 reads TGCGCCAGCAGTGAGAACTACGAGCAGTACTTC. The chain uses TRBV10-2 and TRBJ2-7; D unclear. This CDR3 is built from 11 residues. From germline, CDR1 is WSHSY and CDR2 SAAADI. V was cut by 2 bases and J by 3 bases, with 2 bases left in between.

The chain uses TRBV13 and TRBJ1-5, with D possibly TRBD1 on 5 matching bases. CDR1 is PRHDT, CDR2 FYEKMQ, per germline (reference sequence). V shed 3 bases and J shed 4 bases, with 7 bases lying between them. The CDR3 has 13 residues. For the CDR3, the DNA is TGTGCCAGCAGCTTCGGGGGGAATCAGCCCCAGCATTTT. It is translated as CASSFGGNQPQHF.

This sequence joins TRBV6-5 and TRBJ1-1, with no clear D. V lost 5 bases and J lost 6, with 16 bases in between. This CDR3 spans 14 amino acids. Germline V CDR1 and CDR2: MNHEY, SVGAGI. The CDR3 DNA sequence: TGTGCCAGCAGTCCCGATGGAGTAGAAGCTGAAGCTTTCTTT. Protein: CASSPDGVEAEAFF.

The gene calls are TRBV30 and TRBJ1-2; TRBD1 aligns across 9 bases. The CDR3 spans 13 residues. V lost 7 bases and J lost 5; bases outside the gene matches: 8. Per the germline V gene, CDR1 is GTSNPN and CDR2 is SVGIG (reference sequence). CDR3: CAYNRDRAYGYTF. For the CDR3, the DNA is TGTGCCTACAACCGGGACAGGGCATATGGCTACACCTTC.

The chain uses TRBV6-5 and TRBJ2-1; tentative D call: TRBD2 (5 bases). The CDR3 is made up of 15 amino acids. The germline V gene has CDR1 MNHEY and CDR2 SVGAGI. V dropped 8 bases and J dropped 3 bases, with 17 bases sitting between them. The CDR3 nucleotides read TGTGCCAGCGAACGCCGGACTCCCTTCTACAATGAGCAGTTCTTC. This gives the protein CASERRTPFYNEQFF.

The V gene is TRBV28, the J gene TRBJ2-1, with 9 bases fitting TRBD2. CDR3 size: 17 residues. With 3 bases clipped from V and 3 bases from J, the junction kept 9 bases outside the gene matches. The germline gives CDR1 MDHEN, CDR2 SYDVKM. CDR3 sequence reads: CASSLVSGSPLYNEQFF. CDR3 in DNA: TGTGCCAGCAGTTTGGTTAGCGGGAGTCCCCTCTACAATGAGCAGTTCTTC.

J is TRBJ2-5 and V is TRBV9, with 7 bases aligning to TRBD1. The CDR3 length is 14 residues. J lost 2 bases, V lost 3 bases, and 4 bases had no gene match. CDR1 and CDR2 from the germline V gene are SGDLS and YYNGEE. For the CDR3, the DNA is TGTGCCAGCAGCGCTAGACAGGGACAAGAGACCCAGTACTTC. It is translated as CASSARQGQETQYF.

J is TRBJ2-5 and V is TRBV6-5; TRBD1 is a possible D gene (6 bases). The germline V and J ends were trimmed by 4 bases and 5 bases, with 20 bases remaining between them. Germline V gene sequence: CDR1 MNHEY, CDR2 SVGAGI. The CDR3 covers 16 residues. This chain's CDR3 is CASSSMPGRGRETQYF. DNA for the CDR3: TGTGCCAGCAGTTCCATGCCGGGCAGGGGCAGGGAGACCCAGTACTTC.

The chain carries TRBV6-1 and TRBJ2-7; 8 bases fit TRBD2. CDR3 size: 13 residues. Losses at the gene ends were 4 bases for V and 2 bases for J; bases not matched to a gene: 1. Germline CDR1 MNHNS, CDR2 SASEGT. CDR3 bases: TGTGCCAGCAGTGTAGCGGGACCCTACGAGCAGTACTTC. It encodes CASSVAGPYEQYF.

The CDR3 nucleotides are TGTGCCAGCAGTTTTGACAGGACTGGCAATCAGCCCCAGCATTTT. Residues: CASSFDRTGNQPQHF. This sequence joins TRBV27 and TRBJ1-5; tentatively, D is TRBD1 (6 bases). The CDR3 is made up of 15 amino acids. V gave up 3 bases and J gave up 2 bases, with 11 bases separating them. Germline V gives CDR1 MNHEY, CDR2 SMNVEV (reference sequence).

CDR3 bases: TGCGCCAGCAGCTTGGAGGCAGGAGGGTTCGATGAAAAACTGTTTTTT. It yields the protein CASSLEAGGFDEKLFF. The chain is built from TRBV5-1 and TRBJ1-4; D is uncertain. CDR1 is SGHRS and CDR2 is YFSETQ in the germline V gene. V lost 0 bases and J 6 bases, leaving 15 bases between the germline ends. CDR3 length: 16 residues.

The chain couples TRBV30 to TRBJ2-1, with TRBD1 matching 11 bases. Germline V CDR1 and CDR2: GTSNPN, SVGIG (reference sequence). V was clipped by 3 bases and J by 2 bases; unmatched bases: 3. The CDR3 totals 15 residues. The CDR3 nucleotides are TGTGCCTGGAGGGGACAGGGGGATCCCTACAATGAGCAGTTCTTC. This encodes CAWRGQGDPYNEQFF.

The genes are TRBV7-8 and TRBJ2-5; TRBD2 matches at 9 bases. The CDR3 sequence is 16 residues long. J lost 5 bases, V lost 5 bases, and 12 bases had no gene match. The germline V gene has CDR1 SGHVS and CDR2 FQNEAQ. This CDR3 is CASSLAGGTLRETQYF. The CDR3 bases are TGTGCCAGCAGCCTGGCGGGAGGGACGCTGAGGGAGACCCAGTACTTC. The full variable domain, rest sourced from reference TRBV7-8 and TRBJ2-5, is GAGVSQSPRYKVAKRGQDVALRCDPISGHVSLFWYQQALGQGPEFLTYFQNEAQLDKSGLPSDRFFAERPEGSVSTLKIQRTQQEDSAVYLCASSLAGGTLRETQYFGPGTRLLVL.

The chain recombines TRBV19 with TRBJ2-3; perhaps TRBD2 as D (6 bases). This CDR3 has 17 amino acids. V dropped 6 bases and J dropped 0 bases, with 19 bases sitting between them. The germline gives CDR1 LNHDA, CDR2 SQIVND (reference sequence). The CDR3 reads CASRASGWGTSTDTQYF. The CDR3, as DNA: TGTGCCAGTAGGGCCTCCGGGTGGGGGACTAGCACAGATACGCAGTATTTT.

This clone was observed a single time. This chain links TRBV5-1 with TRBJ2-7, with a tentative D call TRBD2 (6 bases). Trimming pared 1 base from V and 6 bases from J, leaving 14 bases between. Per germline, CDR1 SGHRS and CDR2 YFSETQ. The CDR3 covers 14 residues. The CDR3 protein is CASSLPGTYLEQYF. The CDR3 DNA sequence: TGCGCCAGCAGCTTGCCAGGGACTTATCTCGAGCAGTACTTC.

The chain joins TRBV6-5 to TRBJ1-1; weak D call: TRBD1 (5 bases). The CDR3 extends over 15 amino acids. Trimming took 0 bases from V and 4 from J, leaving 12 bases between them. Germline V lookup: CDR1 MNHEY, CDR2 SVGAGI. CDR3 protein: CASSYSKFGGTEAFF. The CDR3, as DNA: TGTGCCAGCAGTTACTCTAAATTCGGGGGCACTGAAGCTTTCTTT.

V gene TRBV4-1 combines with J gene TRBJ1-4, with D possibly matching TRBD1 (5 bases). Germline CDR1 MGHRA, CDR2 YSYEKL. V shed 0 bases and J shed 13 bases, with 18 bases lying between them. The CDR3 has 15 amino acids. The CDR3 loop reads CASSQDLPSQGVLFF. CDR3 nucleotide sequence: TGCGCCAGCAGCCAAGATCTCCCCTCCCAGGGAGTACTGTTTTTT.